This T cell receptor beta chain was sequenced in a study of T cells after yellow fever vaccination. The study, taken as a whole, reports: After the booster, roughly 96% of CD4 and 88% of CD8 primary-response clones were re-detected.

With 1 base removed from V and 4 bases from J, the gap between germline ends came to 12 bases. Germline CDR1 SGHVS, CDR2 FQNEAQ. This CDR3 region has 15 residues. This clonotype occurred a few times. The antigen is unknown. A 5'RACE template-switching step, the method used to make TCR cDNA, added a universal primer site and UMIs. MiXCR, run by TCRdb on the 5' RACE reads, gives a single entry per CDR3 protein. The sample comprises about 170,000 distinct CDR3 sequences, more than 9.5% of which are singletons, and 36% rests with the top ten. The clonotype originates from a man in his late teens or twenties who received the YFV17D yellow fever vaccine. Sample: CD8+ T cells sorted from PBMCs, taken 15 days after the yellow fever booster vaccination. This rearrangement joins TRBV7-8 to TRBJ2-3; a possible D gene is TRBD1 (7 bases). CDR3 region: CASSLEFRGADTQYF. The DNA of the CDR3 is TGTGCCAGCAGCTTAGAATTCAGGGGGGCAGATACGCAGTATTTT.